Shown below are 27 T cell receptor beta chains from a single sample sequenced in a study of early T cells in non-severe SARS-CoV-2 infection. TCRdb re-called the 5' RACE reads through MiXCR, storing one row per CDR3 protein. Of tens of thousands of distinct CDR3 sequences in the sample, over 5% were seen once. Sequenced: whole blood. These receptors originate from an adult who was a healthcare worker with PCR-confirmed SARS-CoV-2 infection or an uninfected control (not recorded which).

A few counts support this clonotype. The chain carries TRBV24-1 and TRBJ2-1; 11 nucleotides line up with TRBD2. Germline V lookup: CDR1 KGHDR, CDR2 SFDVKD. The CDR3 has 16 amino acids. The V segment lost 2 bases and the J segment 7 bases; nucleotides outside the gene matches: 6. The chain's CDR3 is CATSDYTSGRGNEQFF. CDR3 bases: TGTGCCACCAGTGATTACACTAGCGGGAGAGGAAATGAGCAGTTCTTC.

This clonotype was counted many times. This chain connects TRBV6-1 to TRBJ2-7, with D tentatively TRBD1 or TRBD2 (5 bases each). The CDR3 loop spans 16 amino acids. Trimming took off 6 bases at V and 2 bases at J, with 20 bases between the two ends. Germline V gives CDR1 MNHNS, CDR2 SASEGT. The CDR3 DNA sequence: TGTGCCAGCAGAGCTCCGGGACGGATACTGACCTACGAGCAGTACTTC. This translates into CASRAPGRILTYEQYF.

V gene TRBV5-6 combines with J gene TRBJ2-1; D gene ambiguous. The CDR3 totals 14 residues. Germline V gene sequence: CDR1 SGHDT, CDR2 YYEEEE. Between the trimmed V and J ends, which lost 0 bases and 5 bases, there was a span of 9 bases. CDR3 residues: CASSLDRTNNEQFF. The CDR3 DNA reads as TGTGCCAGCAGCTTGGATCGGACCAACAATGAGCAGTTCTTC. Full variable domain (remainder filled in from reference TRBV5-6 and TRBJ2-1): DAGVTQSPTHLIKTRGQQVTLRCSPKSGHDTVSWYQQALGQGPQFIFQYYEEEERQRGNFPDRFSGHQFPNYSSELNVNALLLGDSALYLCASSLDRTNNEQFFGPGTRLTVL.

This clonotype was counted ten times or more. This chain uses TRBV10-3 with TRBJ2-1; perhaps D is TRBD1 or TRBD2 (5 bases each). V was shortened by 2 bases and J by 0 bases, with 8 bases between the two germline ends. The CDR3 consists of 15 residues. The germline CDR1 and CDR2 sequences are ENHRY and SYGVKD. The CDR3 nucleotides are TGTGCCATCAGTGAGGGGGGAAGCTCCTACAATGAGCAGTTCTTC. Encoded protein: CAISEGGSSYNEQFF.

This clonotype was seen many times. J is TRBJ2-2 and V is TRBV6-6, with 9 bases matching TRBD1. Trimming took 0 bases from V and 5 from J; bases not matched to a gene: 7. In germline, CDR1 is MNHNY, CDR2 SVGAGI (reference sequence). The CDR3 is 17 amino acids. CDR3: CASSYSGTGTGTGELFF. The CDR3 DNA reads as TGTGCCAGCAGTTACTCCGGGACAGGGACAGGGACCGGGGAGCTGTTTTTT.

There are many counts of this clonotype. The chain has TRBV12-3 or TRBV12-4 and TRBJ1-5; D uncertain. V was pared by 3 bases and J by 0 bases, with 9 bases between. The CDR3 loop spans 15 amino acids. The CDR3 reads CASSLGRNSNQPQHF. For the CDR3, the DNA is TGTGCCAGCAGTTTGGGCAGGAATAGCAATCAGCCCCAGCATTTT.

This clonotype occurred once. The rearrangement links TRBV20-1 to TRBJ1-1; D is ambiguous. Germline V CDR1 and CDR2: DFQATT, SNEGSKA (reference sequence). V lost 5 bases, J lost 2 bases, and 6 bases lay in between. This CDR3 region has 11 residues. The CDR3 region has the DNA TGCAGTGCTCAATATAACACTGAAGCTTTCTTT. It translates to CSAQYNTEAFF.

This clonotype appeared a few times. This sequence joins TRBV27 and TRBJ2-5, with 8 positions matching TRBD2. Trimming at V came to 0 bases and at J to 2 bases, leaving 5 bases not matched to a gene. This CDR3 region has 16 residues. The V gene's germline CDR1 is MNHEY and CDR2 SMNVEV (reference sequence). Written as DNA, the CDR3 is TGTGCCAGCAGTTTATCTTCGGGGGGGCTGCAAGAGACCCAGTACTTC. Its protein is CASSLSSGGLQETQYF.

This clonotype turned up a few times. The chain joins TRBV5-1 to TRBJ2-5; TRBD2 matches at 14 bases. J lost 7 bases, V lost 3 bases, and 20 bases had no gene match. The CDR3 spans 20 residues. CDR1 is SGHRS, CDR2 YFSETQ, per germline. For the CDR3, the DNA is TGCGCCAGCAGCTCCAATGGACTAGCGGGAGGCCGGGTCGACAAATGGACCCAGTACTTC. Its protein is CASSSNGLAGGRVDKWTQYF.

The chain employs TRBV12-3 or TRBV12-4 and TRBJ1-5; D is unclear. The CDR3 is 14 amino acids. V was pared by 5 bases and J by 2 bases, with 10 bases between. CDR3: CASSSGRGNQPQHF. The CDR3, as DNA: TGTGCCAGCAGTAGCGGGCGGGGCAATCAGCCCCAGCATTTT.

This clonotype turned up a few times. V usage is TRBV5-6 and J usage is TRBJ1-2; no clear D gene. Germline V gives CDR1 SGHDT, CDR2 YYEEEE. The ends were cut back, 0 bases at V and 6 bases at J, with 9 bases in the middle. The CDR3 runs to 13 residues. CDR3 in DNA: TGTGCCAGCAGCTTGGTAGGGATTAATGGCTACACCTTC. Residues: CASSLVGINGYTF.

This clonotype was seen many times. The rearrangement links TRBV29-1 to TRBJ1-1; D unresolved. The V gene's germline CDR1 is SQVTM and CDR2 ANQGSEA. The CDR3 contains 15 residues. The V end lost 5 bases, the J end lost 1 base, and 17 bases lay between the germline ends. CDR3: CSVPLTTPTNTEAFF. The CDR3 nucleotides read TGCAGCGTTCCCCTGACTACACCAACGAACACTGAAGCTTTCTTT. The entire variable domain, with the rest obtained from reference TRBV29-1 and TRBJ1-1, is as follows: SAVISQKPSRDICQRGTSLTIQCQVDSQVTMMFWYRQQPGQSLTLIATANQGSEATYESGFVIDKFPISRPNLTFSTLTVSNMSPEDSSIYLCSVPLTTPTNTEAFFGQGTRLTVV.

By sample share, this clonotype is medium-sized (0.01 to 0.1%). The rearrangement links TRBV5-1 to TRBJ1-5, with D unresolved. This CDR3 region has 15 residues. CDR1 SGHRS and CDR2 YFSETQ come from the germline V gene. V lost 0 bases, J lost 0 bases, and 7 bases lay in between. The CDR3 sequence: CASSLVGNSNQPQHF. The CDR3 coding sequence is TGCGCCAGCAGCTTGGTGGGAAATAGCAATCAGCCCCAGCATTTT. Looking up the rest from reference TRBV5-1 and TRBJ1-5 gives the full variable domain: KAGVTQTPRYLIKTRGQQVTLSCSPISGHRSVSWYQQTPGQGLQFLFEYFSETQRNKGNFPGRFSGRQFSNSRSEMNVSTLELGDSALYLCASSLVGNSNQPQHFGDGTRLSIL.

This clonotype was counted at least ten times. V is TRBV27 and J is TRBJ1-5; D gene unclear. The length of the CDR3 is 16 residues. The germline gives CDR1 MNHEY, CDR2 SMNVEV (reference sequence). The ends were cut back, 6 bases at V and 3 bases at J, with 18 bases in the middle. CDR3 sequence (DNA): TGTGCCAGCAGCCCCACCCCCCCTCGACCCAATCAGCCCCAGCATTTT. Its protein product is CASSPTPPRPNQPQHF.

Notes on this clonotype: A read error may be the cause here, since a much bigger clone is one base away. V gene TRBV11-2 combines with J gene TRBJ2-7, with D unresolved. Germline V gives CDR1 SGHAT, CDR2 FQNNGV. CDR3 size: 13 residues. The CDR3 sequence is CVSSLSGEYEQYF. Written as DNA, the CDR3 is TGTGTCAGCAGCTTATCTGGAGAATACGAGCAGTACTTC.

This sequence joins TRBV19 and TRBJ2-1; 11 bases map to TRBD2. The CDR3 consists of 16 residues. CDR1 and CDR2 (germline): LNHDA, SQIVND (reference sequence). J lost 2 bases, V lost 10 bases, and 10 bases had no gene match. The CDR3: CATSRVAGGTYNEQFF. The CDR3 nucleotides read TGTGCCACCAGTCGTGTAGCGGGGGGGACCTACAATGAGCAGTTCTTC.

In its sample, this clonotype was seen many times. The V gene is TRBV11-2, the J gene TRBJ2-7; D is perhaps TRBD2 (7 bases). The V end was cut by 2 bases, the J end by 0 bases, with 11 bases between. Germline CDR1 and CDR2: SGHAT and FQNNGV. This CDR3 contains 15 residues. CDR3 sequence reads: CASSLQGTTSYEQYF. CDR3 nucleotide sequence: TGTGCCAGCAGCTTACAGGGGACTACCTCCTACGAGCAGTACTTC.

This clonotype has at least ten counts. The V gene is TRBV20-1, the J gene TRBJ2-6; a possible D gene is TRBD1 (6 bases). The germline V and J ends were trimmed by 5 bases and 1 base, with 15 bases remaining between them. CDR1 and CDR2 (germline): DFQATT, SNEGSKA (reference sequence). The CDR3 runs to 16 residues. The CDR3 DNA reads TGCAGTGCTGGACAGAGAATAGGTTCTGGGGCCAACGTCCTGACTTTC. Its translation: CSAGQRIGSGANVLTF.

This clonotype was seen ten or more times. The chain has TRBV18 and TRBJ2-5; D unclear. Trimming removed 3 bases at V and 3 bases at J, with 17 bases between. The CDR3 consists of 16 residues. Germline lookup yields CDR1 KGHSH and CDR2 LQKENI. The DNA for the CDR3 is TGTGCCAGCTCACCCCCAAAGGCTAATCCCGAAGAGACCCAGTACTTC. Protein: CASSPPKANPEETQYF.

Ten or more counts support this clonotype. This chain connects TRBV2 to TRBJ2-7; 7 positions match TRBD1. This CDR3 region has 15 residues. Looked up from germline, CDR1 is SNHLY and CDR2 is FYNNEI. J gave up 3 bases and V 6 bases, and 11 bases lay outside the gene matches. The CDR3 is CASSPYRGRVYEQYF. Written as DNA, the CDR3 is TGTGCCAGCAGCCCATACAGGGGTAGGGTCTACGAGCAGTACTTC.

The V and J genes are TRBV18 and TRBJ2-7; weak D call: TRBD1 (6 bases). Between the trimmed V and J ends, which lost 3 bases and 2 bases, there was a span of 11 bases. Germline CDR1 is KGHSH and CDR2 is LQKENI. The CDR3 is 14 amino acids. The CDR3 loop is CASSPLDSPYEQYF. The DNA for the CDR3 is TGTGCCAGCTCACCCCTGGACAGCCCCTACGAGCAGTACTTC.

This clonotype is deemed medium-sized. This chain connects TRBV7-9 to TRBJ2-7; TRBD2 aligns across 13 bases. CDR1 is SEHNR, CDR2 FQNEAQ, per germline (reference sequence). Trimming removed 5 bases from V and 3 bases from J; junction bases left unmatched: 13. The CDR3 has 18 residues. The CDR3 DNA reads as TGTGCCAGCAGCAGAACTAGCGGGAGGGCCCAGCCCTACTACGAGCAGTACTTC. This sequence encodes CASSRTSGRAQPYYEQYF.

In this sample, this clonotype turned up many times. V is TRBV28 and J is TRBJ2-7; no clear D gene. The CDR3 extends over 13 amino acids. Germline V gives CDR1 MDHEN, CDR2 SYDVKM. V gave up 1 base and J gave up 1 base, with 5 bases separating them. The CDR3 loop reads CASSLLGSYEQYF. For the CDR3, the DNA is TGTGCCAGCAGTTTATTAGGGTCCTACGAGCAGTACTTC.

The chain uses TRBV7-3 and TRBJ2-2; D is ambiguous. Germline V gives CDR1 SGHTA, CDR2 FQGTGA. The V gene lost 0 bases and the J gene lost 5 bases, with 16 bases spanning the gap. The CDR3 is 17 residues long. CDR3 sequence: CASSLTGRKGSTGELFF. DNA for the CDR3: TGTGCCAGCAGCTTAACGGGCAGGAAAGGCTCAACCGGGGAGCTGTTTTTT.

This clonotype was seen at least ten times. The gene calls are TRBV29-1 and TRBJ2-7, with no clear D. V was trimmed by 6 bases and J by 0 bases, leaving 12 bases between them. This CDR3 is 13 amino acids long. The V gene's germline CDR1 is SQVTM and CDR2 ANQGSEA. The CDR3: CSVVTDHSYEQYF. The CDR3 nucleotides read TGCAGCGTCGTGACGGACCACTCCTACGAGCAGTACTTC.

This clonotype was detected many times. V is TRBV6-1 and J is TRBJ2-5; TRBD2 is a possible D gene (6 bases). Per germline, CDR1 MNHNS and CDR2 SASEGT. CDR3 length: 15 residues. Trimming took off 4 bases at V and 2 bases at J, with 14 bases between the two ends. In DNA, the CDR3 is TGTGCCAGCAGTGGACCGCCGGGACTGCAAGAGACCCAGTACTTC. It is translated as CASSGPPGLQETQYF.

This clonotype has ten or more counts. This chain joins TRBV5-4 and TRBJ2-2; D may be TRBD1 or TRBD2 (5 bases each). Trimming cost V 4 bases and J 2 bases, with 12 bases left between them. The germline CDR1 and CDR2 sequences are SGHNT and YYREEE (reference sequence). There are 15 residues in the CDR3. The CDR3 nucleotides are TGTGCCAGCAGCGCTCCGGGACCTAACACCGGGGAGCTGTTTTTT. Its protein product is CASSAPGPNTGELFF.